The sequence of this T cell receptor beta chain was determined in a study of T-cell reconstitution after alpha-beta-depleted transplantation in children. Study-wide results and limits: Once a year had passed after transplant, T-cell counts and diversity came mostly from newly produced T cells. Several hundred graft clones that had expanded were reportedly the source of alpha-beta T cells about two months after transplant. Some patients owed their high day-60 TCRbeta diversity to surviving recipient T cells and thymic progenitors.

As to this clonotype: What it binds is not known.

The CDR3 sequence is 12 residues long. V shed 9 bases, J shed 3 bases, and the junction held 6 bases outside the gene matches. Germline values: CDR1 SGHRS, CDR2 YFSETQ. Construction of the TCRbeta library involved unique molecular identifiers. TCRdb reprocessed the PCR reads via MiXCR and lists one record per CDR3 protein. The sample yields fewer than 1 million distinct CDR3 sequences, roughly 16% seen once. The clonotype comes from a male patient younger than 18 who had a stem cell transplant for acute lymphoblastic leukemia, so the T cells may come from the graft donor. This chain links TRBV5-1 with TRBJ2-7, with 7 positions matching TRBD1. Specimen: PBMCs, mostly from graft donor cells, collected 360 days after TCRalphabeta/CD19-depleted stem cell transplant. Here the CDR3 reads CATRGQFYEQYF. The CDR3 coding sequence is TGCGCCACCAGGGGACAGTTCTACGAGCAGTACTTC.